This TCR beta chain derives from a study of Ad26.COV2.S vaccination and SARS-CoV-2 variants. At the level of the study: In the COV1001 trial, the donor was in the Ad26.COV2.S arm.

Points on this clone: This sample includes further DNA sequences coding for the same CDR3.

Some clones are missing from TCRdb's copy, which holds only in-frame ones; the method was immunoSEQ multiplex PCR. The data show a few hundred thousand clones, roughly 90% seen once. Indicated treatment: about 20 received Ad26.COV2.S at low or high dose, single or two shots; about 5 received placebo; per-sample allocation not given. Following the first vaccine or placebo injection, samples were taken on day 63. The length of the CDR3 is 14 residues. Germline V gene data show CDR1 as SGHTA and CDR2 as FQGNSA. Trimming left V 0 bases short and J 1 base short, with 5 bases between. This sequence was found in a person aged 18-60 years who received the Ad26.COV2.S COVID-19 vaccine or a placebo. Sequenced here: peripheral blood, sampled in a trial of Ad26.COV2.S vaccine versus placebo. This rearrangement joins TRBV7-2 to TRBJ2-3; either TRBD1 or TRBD2 may supply D (5 bases each). The DNA of the CDR3 is TGTGCCAGCAGCTTAGCGGGGGGCACAGATACGCAGTATTTT. This codes for CASSLAGGTDTQYF.